This T cell receptor beta chain originates from a study of OX40 agonist ivuxolimab in advanced cancers. Germline loops: CDR1 SGHRS, CDR2 YFSETQ. The CDR3 covers 13 residues. V lost 5 bases to trimming and J lost 5 bases, with 10 bases between them. The repertoire was sequenced with immunoSEQ multiplex PCR; TCRdb's copy has only in-frame clones and lacks some. In the table there are under 8,000 clones, more than 65% of which are singletons. This specimen was CD4+ or CD8+ T cells sorted from blood, taken in a trial of the OX40 agonist ivuxolimab. This rearrangement joins TRBV5-1 to TRBJ1-4; D perhaps matches TRBD1 (5 bases). This sequence was found in an adult with an advanced solid tumor such as melanoma, head and neck, liver or kidney cancer. DNA of the CDR3: TGCGCCAGCAGACAGGAAGAAAATGAAAAACTGTTTTTT. Translating it yields CASRQEENEKLFF.